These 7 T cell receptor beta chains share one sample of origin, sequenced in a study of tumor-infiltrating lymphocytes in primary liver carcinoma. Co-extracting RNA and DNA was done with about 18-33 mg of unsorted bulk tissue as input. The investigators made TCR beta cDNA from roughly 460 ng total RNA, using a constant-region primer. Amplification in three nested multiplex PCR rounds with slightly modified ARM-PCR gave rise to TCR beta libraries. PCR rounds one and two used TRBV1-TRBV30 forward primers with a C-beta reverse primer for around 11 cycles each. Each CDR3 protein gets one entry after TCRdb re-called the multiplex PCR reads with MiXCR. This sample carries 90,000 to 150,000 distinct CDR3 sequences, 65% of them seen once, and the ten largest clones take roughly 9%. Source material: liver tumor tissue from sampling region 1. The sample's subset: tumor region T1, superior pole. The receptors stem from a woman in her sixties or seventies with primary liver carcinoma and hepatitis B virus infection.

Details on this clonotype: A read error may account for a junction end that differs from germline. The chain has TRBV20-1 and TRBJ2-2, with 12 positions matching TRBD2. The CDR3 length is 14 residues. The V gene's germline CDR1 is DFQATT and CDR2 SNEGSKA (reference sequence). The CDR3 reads CTARLAGDTGELFF. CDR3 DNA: TGCACTGCTAGACTAGCGGGAGACACCGGGGAGCTGTTTTTT.

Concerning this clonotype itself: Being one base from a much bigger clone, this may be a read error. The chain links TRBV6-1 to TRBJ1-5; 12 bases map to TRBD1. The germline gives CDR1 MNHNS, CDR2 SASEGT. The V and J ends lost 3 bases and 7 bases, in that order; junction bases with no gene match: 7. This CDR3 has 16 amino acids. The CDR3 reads CASSDRDRGRRQPQHF. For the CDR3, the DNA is TGTGCCAGCAGTGACCGGGACAGGGGGCGCCGGCAGCCCCAGCATTTT.

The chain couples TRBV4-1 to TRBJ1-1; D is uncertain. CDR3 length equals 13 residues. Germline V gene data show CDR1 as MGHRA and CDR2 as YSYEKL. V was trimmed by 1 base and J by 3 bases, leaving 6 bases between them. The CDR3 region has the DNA TGCGCCAGCAGCCAAGTCGGGGACACTGAAGCTTTCTTT. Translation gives CASSQVGDTEAFF.

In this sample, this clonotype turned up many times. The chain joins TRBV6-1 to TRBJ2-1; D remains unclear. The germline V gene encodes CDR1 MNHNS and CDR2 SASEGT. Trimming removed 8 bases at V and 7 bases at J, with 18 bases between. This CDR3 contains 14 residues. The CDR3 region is CASSVKAPWNEQFF. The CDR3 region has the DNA TGTGCCAGCTCAGTGAAGGCACCCTGGAATGAGCAGTTCTTC.

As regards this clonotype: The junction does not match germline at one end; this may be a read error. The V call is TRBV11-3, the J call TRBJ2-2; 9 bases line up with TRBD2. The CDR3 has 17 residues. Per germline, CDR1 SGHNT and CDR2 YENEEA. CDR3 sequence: CASGLGRLAGNTGELFF. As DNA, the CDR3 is TGTGCCAGTGGCTTAGGCAGGCTAGCGGGAAACACAGGGGAGCTGTTTTTT. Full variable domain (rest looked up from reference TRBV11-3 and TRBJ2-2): EAGVVQSPRYKIIEKKQPVAFWCNPISGHNTLYWYLQNLGQGPELLIRYENEEAVDDSQLPKDRFSAERLKGVDSTLKIQPAELGDSAVYLCASGLGRLAGNTGELFFGEGSRLTVL.

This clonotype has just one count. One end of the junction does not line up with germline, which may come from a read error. As DNA, the CDR3 is TGTGCCAGCAACTTGGACAGAGCCACCTTCTCCTACAATGAGCAGTTCTTC. It encodes CASNLDRATFSYNEQFF. The genes are TRBV5-4 and TRBJ2-1; D is possibly TRBD1 (6 bases). The CDR3 sequence is 17 residues long. Germline V gene sequence: CDR1 SGHNT, CDR2 YYREEE (reference sequence).

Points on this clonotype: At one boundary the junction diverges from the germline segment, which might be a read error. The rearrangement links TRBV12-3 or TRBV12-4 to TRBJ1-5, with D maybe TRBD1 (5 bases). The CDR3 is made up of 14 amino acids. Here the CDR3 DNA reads TGTACCAGCAGCCGCATAGGGGTGCATCAGCCCCAGCATTTT. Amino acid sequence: CTSSRIGVHQPQHF.